One TCR beta chain is described in this entry. Antigen: not known. This may be a read error: a much more frequent sequence differs by one nucleotide. From germline, CDR1 is SEHNR and CDR2 FQNEAQ (reference sequence). CDR3 length: 14 residues. By quantitative 5'-RACE with molecular barcodes, the TCR beta libraries were made. TCRdb reprocessed the 5' RACE reads with MiXCR, giving one entry per CDR3 protein. In the table there are around 180,000 distinct CDR3 sequences, 10% to 15% of which are singletons. These data come from a study of CD8 T cells in ankylosing spondylitis. Study findings and constraints: Ankylosing spondylitis blood appeared to carry a characteristic TCR beta motif of roughly 8 highly homologous variants.

This TCR was recovered from a female donor with ankylosing spondylitis or in good health (not recorded which). Material for sequencing was blood, either unsorted or a sorted T cell fraction (not recorded which). The chain links TRBV7-9 to TRBJ1-2, with a possible D match to TRBD1 (5 bases). CDR3 in amino acids: CTSSLLGDNYGYTF. Written as DNA, the CDR3 is TGTACCAGCAGCTTACTAGGGGATAACTATGGCTACACCTTC.